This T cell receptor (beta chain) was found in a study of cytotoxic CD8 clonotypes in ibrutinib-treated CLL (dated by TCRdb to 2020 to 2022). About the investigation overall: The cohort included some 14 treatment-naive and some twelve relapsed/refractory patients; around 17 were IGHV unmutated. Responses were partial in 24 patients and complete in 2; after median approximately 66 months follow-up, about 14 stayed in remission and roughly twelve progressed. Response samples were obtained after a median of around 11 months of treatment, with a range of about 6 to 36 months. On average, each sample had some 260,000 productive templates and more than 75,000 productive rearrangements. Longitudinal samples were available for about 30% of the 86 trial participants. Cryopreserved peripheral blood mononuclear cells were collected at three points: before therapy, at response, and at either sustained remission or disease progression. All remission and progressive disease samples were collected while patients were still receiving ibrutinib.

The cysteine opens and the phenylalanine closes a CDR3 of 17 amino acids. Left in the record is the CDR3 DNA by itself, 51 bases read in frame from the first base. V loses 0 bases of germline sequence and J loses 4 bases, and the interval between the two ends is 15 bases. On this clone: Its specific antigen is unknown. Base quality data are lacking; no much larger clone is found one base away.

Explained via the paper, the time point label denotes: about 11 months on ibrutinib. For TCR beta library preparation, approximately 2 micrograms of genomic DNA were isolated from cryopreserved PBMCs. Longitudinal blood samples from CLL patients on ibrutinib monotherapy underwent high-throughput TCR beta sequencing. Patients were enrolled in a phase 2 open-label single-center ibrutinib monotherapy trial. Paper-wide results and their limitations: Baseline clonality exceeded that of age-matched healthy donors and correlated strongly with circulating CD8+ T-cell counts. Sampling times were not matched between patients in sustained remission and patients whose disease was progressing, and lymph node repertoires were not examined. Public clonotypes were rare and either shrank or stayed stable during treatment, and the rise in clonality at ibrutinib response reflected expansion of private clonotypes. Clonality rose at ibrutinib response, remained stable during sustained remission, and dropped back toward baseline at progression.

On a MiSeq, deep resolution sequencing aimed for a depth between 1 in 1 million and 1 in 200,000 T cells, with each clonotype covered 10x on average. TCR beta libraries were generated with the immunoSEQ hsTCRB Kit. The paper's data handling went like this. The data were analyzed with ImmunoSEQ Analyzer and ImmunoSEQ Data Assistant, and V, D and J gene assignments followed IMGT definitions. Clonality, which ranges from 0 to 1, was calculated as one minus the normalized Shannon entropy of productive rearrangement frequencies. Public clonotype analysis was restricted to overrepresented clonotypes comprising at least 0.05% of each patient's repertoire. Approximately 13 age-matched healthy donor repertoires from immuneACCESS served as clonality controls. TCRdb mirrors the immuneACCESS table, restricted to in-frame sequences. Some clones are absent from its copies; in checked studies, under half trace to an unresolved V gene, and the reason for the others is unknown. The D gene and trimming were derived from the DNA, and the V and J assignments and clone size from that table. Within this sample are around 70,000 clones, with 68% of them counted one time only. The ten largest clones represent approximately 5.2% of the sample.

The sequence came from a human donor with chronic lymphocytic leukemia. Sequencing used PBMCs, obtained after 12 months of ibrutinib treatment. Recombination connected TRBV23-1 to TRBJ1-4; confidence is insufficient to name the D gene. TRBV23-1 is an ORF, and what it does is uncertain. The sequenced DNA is TGCGCCAGCAGTCAATCGATCCTGAGACGGATTAATGAAAAACTGTTTTTT. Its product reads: CASSQSILRRINEKLFF.